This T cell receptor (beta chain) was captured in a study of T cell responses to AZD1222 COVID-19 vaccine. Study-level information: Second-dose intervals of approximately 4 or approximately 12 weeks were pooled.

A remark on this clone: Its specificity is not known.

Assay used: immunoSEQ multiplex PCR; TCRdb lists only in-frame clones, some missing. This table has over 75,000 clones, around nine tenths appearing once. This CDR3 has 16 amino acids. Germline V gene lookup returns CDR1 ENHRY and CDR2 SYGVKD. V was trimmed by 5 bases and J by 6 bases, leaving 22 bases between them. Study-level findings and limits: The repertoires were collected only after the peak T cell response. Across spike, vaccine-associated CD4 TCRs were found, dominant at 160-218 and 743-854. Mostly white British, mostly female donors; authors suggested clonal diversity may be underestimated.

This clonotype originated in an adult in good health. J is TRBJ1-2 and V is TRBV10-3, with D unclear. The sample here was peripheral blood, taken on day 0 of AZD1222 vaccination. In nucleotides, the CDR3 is TGTGCCATCAGTACCACTTCGAGGCCGAACCAGCATGGCTACACCTTC. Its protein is CAISTTSRPNQHGYTF.